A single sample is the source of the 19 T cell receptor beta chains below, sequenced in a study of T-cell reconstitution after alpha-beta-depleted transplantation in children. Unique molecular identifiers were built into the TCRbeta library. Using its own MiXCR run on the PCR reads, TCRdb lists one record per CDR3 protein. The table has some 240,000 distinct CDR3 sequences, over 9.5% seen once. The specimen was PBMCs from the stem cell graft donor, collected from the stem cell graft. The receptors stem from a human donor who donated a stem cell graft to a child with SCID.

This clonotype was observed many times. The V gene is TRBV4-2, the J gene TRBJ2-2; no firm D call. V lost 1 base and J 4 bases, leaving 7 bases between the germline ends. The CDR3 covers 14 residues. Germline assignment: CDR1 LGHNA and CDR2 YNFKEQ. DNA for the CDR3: TGTGCCAGCAGCCAAGGTGGCCTCACCGGGGAGCTGTTTTTT. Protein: CASSQGGLTGELFF.

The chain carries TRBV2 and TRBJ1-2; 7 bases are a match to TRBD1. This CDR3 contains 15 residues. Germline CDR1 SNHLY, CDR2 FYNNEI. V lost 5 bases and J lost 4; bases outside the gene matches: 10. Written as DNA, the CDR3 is TGTGCCAGCAGTCCGGGACAGCTACGCCCCTATGGCTACACCTTC. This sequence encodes CASSPGQLRPYGYTF.

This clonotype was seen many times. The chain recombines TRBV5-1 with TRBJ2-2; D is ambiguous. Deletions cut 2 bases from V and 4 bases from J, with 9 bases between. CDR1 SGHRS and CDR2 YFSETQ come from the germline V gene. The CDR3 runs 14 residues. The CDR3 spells CASSFWGSTGELFF. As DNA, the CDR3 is TGCGCCAGCAGCTTCTGGGGTAGCACCGGGGAGCTGTTTTTT. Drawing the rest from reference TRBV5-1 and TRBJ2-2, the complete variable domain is KAGVTQTPRYLIKTRGQQVTLSCSPISGHRSVSWYQQTPGQGLQFLFEYFSETQRNKGNFPGRFSGRQFSNSRSEMNVSTLELGDSALYLCASSFWGSTGELFFGEGSRLTVL.

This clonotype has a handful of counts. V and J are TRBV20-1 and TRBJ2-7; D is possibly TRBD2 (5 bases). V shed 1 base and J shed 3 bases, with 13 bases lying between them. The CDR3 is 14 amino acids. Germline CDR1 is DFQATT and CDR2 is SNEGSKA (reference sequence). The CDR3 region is CSARAIGRDYEQYF. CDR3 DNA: TGCAGTGCTAGAGCTATCGGACGGGACTACGAGCAGTACTTC.

Written as DNA, the CDR3 is TGCGCCAGCAGCCGTTCCTCGGACAGGGGCCCCAATCTAGCCAAAAACATTCAGTACTTC. This gives the protein CASSRSSDRGPNLAKNIQYF. The chain recombines TRBV4-1 with TRBJ2-4, with 9 bases aligning to TRBD1. CDR1 and CDR2 from the germline V gene are MGHRA and YSYEKL. With 4 bases clipped from V and 0 bases from J, the junction kept 16 bases outside the gene matches. The CDR3 totals 20 residues.

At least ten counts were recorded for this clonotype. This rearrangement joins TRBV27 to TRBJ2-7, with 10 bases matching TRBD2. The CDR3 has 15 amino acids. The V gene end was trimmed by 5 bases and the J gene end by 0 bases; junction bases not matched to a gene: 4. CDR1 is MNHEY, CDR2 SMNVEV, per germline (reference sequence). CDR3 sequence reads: CASSQLAGSSYEQYF. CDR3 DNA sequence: TGTGCCAGCAGTCAACTAGCGGGGAGCTCCTACGAGCAGTACTTC.

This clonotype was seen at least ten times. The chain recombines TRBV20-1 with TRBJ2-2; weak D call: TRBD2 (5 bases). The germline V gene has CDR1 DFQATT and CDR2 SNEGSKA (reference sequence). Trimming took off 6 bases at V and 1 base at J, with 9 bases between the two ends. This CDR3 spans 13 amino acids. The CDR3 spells CSAPGGNTGELFF. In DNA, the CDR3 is TGCAGTGCCCCCGGAGGGAACACCGGGGAGCTGTTTTTT.

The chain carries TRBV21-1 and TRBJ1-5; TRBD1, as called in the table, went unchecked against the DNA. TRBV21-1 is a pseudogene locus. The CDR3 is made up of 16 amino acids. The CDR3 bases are TGTGCCAGCAGCAAAGGAGGTACAGGACCTAATCAGCCCCAGCATTTT. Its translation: CASSKGGTGPNQPQHF.

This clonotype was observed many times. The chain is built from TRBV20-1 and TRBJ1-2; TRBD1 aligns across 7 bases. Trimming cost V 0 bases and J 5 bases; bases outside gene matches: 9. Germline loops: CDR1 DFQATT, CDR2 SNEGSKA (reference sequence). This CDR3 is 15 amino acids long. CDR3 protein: CSARDLRGQHYGYTF. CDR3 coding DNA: TGCAGTGCTAGAGATCTGCGGGGACAGCATTATGGCTACACCTTC.

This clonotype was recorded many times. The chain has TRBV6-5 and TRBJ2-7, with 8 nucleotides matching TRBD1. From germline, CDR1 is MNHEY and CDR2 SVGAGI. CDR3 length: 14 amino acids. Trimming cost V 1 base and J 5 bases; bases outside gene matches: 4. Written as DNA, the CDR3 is TGTGCCAGCAGTTACTACCAGGGGGCTGACGAGCAGTACTTC. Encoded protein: CASSYYQGADEQYF.

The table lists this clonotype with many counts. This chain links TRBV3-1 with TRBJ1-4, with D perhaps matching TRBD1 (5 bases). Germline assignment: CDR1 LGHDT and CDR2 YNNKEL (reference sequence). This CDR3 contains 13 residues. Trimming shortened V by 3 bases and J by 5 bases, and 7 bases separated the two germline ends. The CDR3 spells CASSHRDNEKLFF. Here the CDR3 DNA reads TGTGCCAGCAGCCACCGGGACAATGAAAAACTGTTTTTT.

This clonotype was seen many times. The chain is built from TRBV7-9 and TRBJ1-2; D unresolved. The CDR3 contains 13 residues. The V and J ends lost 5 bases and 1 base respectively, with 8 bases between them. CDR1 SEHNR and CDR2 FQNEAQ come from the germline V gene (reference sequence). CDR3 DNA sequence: TGTGCCAGCAGCCCAGACGTTAACTATGGCTACACCTTC. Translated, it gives CASSPDVNYGYTF.

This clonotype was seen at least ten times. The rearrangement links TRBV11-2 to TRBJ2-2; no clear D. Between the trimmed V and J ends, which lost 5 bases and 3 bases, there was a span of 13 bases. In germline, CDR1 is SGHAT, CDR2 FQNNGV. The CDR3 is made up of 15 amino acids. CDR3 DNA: TGTGCCAGCAGCCCCACGGGCGCCTACACCGGGGAGCTGTTTTTT. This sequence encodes CASSPTGAYTGELFF.

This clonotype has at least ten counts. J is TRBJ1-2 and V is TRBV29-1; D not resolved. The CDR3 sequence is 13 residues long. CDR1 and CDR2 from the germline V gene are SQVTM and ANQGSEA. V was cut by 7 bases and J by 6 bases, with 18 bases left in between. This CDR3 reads CSGTRADGNGYTF. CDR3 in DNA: TGCAGCGGTACCCGGGCGGACGGAAATGGCTACACCTTC.

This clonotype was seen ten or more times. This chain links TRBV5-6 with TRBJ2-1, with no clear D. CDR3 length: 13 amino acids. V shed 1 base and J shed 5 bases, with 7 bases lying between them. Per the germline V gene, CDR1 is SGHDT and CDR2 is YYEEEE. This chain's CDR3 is CASSLIEDNEQFF. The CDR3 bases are TGTGCCAGCAGCTTGATTGAGGACAATGAGCAGTTCTTC. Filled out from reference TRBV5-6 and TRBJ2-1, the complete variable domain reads DAGVTQSPTHLIKTRGQQVTLRCSPKSGHDTVSWYQQALGQGPQFIFQYYEEEERQRGNFPDRFSGHQFPNYSSELNVNALLLGDSALYLCASSLIEDNEQFFGPGTRLTVL.

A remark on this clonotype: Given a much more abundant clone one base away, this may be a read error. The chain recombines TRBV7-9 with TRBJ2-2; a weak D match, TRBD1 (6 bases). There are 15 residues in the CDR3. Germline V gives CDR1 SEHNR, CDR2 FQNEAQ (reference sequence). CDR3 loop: CANSSLGQRRPELFF. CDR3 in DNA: TGTGCCAACAGCTCTTTAGGACAGAGACGACCGGAGCTGTTTTTT. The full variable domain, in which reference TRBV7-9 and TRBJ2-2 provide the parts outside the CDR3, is DTGVSQNPRHKITKRGQNVTFRCDPISEHNRLYWYRQTLGQGPEFLTYFQNEAQLEKSRLLSDRFSAERPKGSFSTLEIQRTEQGDSAMYLCANSSLGQRRPELFFGEGSRLTVL.

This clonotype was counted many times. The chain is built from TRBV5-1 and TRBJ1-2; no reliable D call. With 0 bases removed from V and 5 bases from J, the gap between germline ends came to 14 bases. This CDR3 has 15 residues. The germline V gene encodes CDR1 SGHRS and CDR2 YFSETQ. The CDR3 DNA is TGCGCCAGCAGCTTGGATTCGGGGTTGGGGTATGGCTACACCTTC. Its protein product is CASSLDSGLGYGYTF.

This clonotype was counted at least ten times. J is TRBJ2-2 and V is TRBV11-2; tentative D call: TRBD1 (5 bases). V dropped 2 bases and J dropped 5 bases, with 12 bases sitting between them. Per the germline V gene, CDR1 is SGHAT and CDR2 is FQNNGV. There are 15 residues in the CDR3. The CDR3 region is CASSLIQGSTGELFF. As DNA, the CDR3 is TGTGCCAGCAGCTTAATCCAGGGTAGTACCGGGGAGCTGTTTTTT.

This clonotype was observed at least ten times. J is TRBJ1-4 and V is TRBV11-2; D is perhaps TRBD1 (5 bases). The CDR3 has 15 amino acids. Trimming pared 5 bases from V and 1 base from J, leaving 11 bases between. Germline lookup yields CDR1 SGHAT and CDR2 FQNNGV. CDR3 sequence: CASSQSGGTNEKLFF. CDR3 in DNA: TGTGCCAGCAGCCAATCGGGGGGAACTAATGAAAAACTGTTTTTT. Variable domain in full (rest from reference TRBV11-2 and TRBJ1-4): EAGVAQSPRYKIIEKRQSVAFWCNPISGHATLYWYQQILGQGPKLLIQFQNNGVVDDSQLPKDRFSAERLKGVDSTLKIQPAKLEDSAVYLCASSQSGGTNEKLFFGSGTQLSVL.